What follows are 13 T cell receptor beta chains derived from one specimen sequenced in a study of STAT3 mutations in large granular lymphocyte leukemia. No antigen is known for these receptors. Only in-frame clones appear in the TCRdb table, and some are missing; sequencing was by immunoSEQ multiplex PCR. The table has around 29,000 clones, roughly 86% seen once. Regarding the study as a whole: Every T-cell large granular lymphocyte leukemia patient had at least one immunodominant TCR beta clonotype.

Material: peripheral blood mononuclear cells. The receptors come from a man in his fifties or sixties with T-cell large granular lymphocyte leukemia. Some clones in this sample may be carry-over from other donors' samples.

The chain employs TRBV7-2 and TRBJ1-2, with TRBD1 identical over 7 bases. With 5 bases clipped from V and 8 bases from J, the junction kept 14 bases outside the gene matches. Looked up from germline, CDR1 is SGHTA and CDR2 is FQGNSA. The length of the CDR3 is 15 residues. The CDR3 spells CASSPPGQGGEGYTF. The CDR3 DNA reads TGTGCCAGCAGCCCCCCAGGACAAGGGGGCGAAGGCTACACCTTC.

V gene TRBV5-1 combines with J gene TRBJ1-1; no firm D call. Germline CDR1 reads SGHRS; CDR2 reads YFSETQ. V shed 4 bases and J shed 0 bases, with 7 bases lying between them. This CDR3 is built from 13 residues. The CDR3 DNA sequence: TGCGCCAGCAGCGCCTCTATGAACACTGAAGCTTTCTTT. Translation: CASSASMNTEAFF.

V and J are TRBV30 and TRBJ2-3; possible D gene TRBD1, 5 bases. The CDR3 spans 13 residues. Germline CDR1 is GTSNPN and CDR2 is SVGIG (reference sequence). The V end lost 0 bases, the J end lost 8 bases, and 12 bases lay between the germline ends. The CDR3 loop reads CAWSVGVLGTQYF. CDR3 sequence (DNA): TGTGCCTGGAGTGTAGGGGTCCTAGGTACGCAGTATTTT. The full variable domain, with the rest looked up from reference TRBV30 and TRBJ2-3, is SQTIHQWPATLVQPVGSPLSLECTVEGTSNPNLYWYRQAAGRGLQLLFYSVGIGQISSEVPQNLSASRPQDRQFILSSKKLLLSDSGFYLCAWSVGVLGTQYFGPGTRLTVL.

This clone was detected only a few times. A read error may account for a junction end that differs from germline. In DNA, the CDR3 is TGTGCCAGCAACTTAGGCCATCTGACGGGGAATCGGATCAAAACTGAAGCTTTCTTT. Translating gives CASNLGHLTGNRIKTEAFF. This sequence joins TRBV7-9 and TRBJ1-1; D is uncertain. The germline V gene encodes CDR1 SEHNR and CDR2 FQNEAQ (reference sequence). The length of the CDR3 is 19 residues.

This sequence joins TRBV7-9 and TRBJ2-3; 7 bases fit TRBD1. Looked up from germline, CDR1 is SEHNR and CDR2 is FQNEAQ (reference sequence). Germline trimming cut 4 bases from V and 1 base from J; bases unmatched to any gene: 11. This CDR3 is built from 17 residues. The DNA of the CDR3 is TGTGCCAGCAGCTCCGATGGCCTAGGGGGCCGCACAGATACGCAGTATTTT. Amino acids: CASSSDGLGGRTDTQYF.

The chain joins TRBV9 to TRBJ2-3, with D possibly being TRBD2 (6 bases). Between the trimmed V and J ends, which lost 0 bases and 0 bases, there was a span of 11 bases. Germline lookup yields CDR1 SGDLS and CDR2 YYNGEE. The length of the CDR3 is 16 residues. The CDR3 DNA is TGTGCCAGCAGCGTAGGACAAGCGGGCAGCACAGATACGCAGTATTTT. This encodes CASSVGQAGSTDTQYF.

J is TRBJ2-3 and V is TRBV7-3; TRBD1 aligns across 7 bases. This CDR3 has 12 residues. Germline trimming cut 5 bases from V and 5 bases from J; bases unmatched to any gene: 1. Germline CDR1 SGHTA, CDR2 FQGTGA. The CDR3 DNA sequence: TGTGCCAGCAGCCCAGGGGGAGATACGCAGTATTTT. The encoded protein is CASSPGGDTQYF.

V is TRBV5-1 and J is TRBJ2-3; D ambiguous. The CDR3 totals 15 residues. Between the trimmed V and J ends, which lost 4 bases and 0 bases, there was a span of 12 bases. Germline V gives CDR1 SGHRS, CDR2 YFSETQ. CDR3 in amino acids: CASSNPSGSTDTQYF. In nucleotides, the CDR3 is TGCGCCAGCAGCAACCCCTCGGGTAGCACAGATACGCAGTATTTT. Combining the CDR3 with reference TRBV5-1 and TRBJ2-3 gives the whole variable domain KAGVTQTPRYLIKTRGQQVTLSCSPISGHRSVSWYQQTPGQGLQFLFEYFSETQRNKGNFPGRFSGRQFSNSRSEMNVSTLELGDSALYLCASSNPSGSTDTQYFGPGTRLTVL.

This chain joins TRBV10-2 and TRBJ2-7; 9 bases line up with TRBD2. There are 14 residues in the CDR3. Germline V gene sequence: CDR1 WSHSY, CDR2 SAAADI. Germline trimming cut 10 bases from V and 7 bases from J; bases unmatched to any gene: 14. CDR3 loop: CATTIAGETGEQYF. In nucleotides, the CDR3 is TGCGCCACCACGATAGCGGGAGAGACTGGAGAGCAGTACTTC.

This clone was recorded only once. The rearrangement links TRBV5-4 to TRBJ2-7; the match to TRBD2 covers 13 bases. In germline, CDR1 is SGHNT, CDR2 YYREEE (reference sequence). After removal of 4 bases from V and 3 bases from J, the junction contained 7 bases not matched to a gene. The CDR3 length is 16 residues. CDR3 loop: CASSPGLAGVGYEQYF. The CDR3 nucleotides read TGTGCCAGCAGCCCCGGACTAGCGGGAGTTGGCTACGAGCAGTACTTC.

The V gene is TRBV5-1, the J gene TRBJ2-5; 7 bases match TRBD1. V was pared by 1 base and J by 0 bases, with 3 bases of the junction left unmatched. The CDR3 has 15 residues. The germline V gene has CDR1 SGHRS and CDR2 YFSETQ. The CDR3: CASSLRQGDQETQYF. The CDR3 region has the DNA TGCGCCAGCAGCTTGCGGCAGGGGGACCAAGAGACCCAGTACTTC.

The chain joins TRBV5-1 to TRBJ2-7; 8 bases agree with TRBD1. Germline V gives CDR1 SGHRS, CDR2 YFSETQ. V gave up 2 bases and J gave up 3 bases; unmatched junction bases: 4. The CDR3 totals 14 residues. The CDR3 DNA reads TGCGCCAGCAGCTTTCAGGGGGCGATCTACGAGCAGTACTTC. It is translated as CASSFQGAIYEQYF. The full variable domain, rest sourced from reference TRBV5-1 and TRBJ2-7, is KAGVTQTPRYLIKTRGQQVTLSCSPISGHRSVSWYQQTPGQGLQFLFEYFSETQRNKGNFPGRFSGRQFSNSRSEMNVSTLELGDSALYLCASSFQGAIYEQYFGPGTRLTVT.

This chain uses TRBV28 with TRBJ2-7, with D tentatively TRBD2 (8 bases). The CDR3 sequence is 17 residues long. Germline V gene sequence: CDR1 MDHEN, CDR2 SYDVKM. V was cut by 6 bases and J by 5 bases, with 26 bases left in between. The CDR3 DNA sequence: TGTGCCAGCAGCACTCCCGGGGGGGTGACAGGGACCGACGAGCAGTACTTC. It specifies CASSTPGGVTGTDEQYF. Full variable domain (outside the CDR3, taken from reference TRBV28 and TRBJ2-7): DVKVTQSSRYLVKRTGEKVFLECVQDMDHENMFWYRQDPGLGLRLIYFSYDVKMKEKGDIPEGYSVSREKKERFSLILESASTNQTSMYLCASSTPGGVTGTDEQYFGPGTRLTVT.